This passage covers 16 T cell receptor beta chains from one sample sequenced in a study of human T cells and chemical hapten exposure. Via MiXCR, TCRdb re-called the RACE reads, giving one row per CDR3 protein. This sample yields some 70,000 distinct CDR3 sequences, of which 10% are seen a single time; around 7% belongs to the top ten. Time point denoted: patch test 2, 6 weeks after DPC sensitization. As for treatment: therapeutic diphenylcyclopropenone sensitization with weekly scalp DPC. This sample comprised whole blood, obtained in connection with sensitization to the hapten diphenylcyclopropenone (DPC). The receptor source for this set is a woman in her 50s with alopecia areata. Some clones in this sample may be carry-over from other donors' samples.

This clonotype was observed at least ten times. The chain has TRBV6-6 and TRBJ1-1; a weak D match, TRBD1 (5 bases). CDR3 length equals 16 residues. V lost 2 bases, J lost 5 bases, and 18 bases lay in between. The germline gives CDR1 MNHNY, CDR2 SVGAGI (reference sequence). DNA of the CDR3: TGTGCCAGCAGTTACCTAGTCGTGGGGCGGATAACTGAAGCTTTCTTT. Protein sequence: CASSYLVVGRITEAFF.

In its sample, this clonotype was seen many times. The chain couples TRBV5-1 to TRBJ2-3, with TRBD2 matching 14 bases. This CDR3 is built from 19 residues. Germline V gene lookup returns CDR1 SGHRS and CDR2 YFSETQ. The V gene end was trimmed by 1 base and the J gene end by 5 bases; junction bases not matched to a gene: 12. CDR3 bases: TGCGCCAGCAGCTTGCCCCGGGGGACTAGCGGGAGTGGCAGAGATACGCAGTATTTT. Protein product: CASSLPRGTSGSGRDTQYF.

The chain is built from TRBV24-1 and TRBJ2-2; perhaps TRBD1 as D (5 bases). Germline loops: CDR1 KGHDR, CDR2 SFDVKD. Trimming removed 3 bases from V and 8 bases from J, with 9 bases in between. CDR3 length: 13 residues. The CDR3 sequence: CATSDPGQGELFF. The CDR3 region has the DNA TGTGCCACCAGTGATCCAGGACAAGGGGAGCTGTTTTTT.

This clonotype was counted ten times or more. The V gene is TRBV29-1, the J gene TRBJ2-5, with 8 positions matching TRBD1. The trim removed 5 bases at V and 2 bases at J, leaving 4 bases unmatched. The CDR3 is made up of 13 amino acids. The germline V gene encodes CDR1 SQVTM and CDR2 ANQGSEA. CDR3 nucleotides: TGCAGCGTTACTACAGGGGGGCAAGAGACCCAGTACTTC. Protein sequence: CSVTTGGQETQYF. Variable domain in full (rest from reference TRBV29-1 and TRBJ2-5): SAVISQKPSRDICQRGTSLTIQCQVDSQVTMMFWYRQQPGQSLTLIATANQGSEATYESGFVIDKFPISRPNLTFSTLTVSNMSPEDSSIYLCSVTTGGQETQYFGPGTRLLVL.

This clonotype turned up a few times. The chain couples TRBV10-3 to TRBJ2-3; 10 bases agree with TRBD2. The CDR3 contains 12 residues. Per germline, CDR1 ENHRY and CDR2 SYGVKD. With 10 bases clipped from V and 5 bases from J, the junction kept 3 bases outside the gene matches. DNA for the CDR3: TGTGCCACTAGACTAGCGGGAGATACGCAGTATTTT. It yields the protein CATRLAGDTQYF.

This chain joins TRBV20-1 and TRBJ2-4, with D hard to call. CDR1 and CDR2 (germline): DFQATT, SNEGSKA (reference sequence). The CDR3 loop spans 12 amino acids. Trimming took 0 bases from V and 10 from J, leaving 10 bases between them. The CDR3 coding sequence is TGCAGTGCTAGAGATGGAACAGCAATTCAGTACTTC. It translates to CSARDGTAIQYF.

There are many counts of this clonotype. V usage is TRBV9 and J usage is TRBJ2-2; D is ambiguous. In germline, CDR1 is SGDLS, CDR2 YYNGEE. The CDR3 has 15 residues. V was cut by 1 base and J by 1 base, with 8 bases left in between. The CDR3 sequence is CASSVLAENTGELFF. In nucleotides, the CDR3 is TGTGCCAGCAGCGTATTGGCAGAGAACACCGGGGAGCTGTTTTTT.

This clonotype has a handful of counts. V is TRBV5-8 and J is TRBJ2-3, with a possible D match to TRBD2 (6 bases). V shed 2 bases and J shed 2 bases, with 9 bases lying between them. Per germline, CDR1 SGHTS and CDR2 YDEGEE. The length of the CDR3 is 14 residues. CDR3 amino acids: CASSLRDFTDTQYF. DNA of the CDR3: TGTGCCAGCAGCTTACGGGACTTCACAGATACGCAGTATTTT.

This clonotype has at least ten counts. In nucleotides, the CDR3 is TGTGCCACCAGCAGGTTGACTAGCGCAGGCTACAATGAGCAGTTCTTC. Translation: CATSRLTSAGYNEQFF. The genes are TRBV15 and TRBJ2-1; 8 positions match TRBD2. V gave up 3 bases and J gave up 3 bases; unmatched junction bases: 7. This CDR3 has 16 residues. The germline gives CDR1 LNHNV, CDR2 YYDKDF (reference sequence).

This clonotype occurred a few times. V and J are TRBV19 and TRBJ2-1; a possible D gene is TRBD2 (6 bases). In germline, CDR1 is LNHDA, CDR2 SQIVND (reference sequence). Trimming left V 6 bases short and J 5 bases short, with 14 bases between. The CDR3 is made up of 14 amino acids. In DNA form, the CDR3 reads TGTGCCAGTAGCCCCTGGGGGGAAAACAATGAGCAGTTCTTC. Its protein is CASSPWGENNEQFF.

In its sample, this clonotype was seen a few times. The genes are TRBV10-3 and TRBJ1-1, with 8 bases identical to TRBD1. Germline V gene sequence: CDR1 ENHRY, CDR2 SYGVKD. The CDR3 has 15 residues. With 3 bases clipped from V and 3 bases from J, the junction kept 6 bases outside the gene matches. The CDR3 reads CAISEITGGHTEAFF. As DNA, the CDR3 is TGTGCCATCAGTGAAATAACAGGGGGGCACACTGAAGCTTTCTTT.

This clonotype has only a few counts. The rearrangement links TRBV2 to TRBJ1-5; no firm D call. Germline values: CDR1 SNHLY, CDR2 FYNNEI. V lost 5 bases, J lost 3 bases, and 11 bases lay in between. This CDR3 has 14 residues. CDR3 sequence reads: CASSLDGLNQPQHF. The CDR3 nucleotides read TGTGCCAGCAGTCTCGACGGCCTCAATCAGCCCCAGCATTTT.

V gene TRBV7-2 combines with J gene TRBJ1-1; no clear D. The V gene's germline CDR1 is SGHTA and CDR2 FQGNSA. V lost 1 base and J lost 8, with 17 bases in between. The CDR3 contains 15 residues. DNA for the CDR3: TGTGCCAGCAGCTTAGACATCGGACCGGGGAAAGAAGCTTTCTTT. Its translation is CASSLDIGPGKEAFF.

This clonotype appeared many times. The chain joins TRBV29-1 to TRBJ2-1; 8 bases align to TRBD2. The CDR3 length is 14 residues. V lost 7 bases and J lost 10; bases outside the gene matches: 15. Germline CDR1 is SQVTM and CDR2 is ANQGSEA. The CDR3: CSGAVAGGAGEQFF. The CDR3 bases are TGCAGCGGTGCTGTTGCGGGAGGTGCTGGGGAGCAGTTCTTC.

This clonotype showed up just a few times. The CDR3 DNA follows: TGTGCCAGCACCCCGGAAGGACAGGGAATCCCATCCCAACCCTACGAGCAGTACTTC. It yields the protein CASTPEGQGIPSQPYEQYF. The chain has TRBV6-5 and TRBJ2-7; 8 nucleotides match TRBD1. The V segment lost 7 bases and the J segment 2 bases; nucleotides outside the gene matches: 22. There are 19 residues in the CDR3. Germline assignment: CDR1 MNHEY and CDR2 SVGAGI.

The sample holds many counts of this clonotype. CDR3 region: CASSFASDTQYF. The CDR3 bases are TGTGCCAGCAGCTTCGCTAGCGATACGCAGTATTTT. The chain has TRBV7-2 and TRBJ2-3; D may be TRBD2 (5 bases). The CDR3 totals 12 residues. Trimming stripped 3 bases from V and 6 bases from J, with 7 bases between. Germline CDR1 reads SGHTA; CDR2 reads FQGNSA.